The next 3 T cell receptor beta chains were all read from a single sample in a study of immune characteristics of hereditary and idiopathic chronic pancreatitis. Chronic pancreatitis tissue was collected during total pancreatectomy with islet autotransplantation. The table came from immunoSEQ multiplex PCR; TCRdb's copy has only in-frame clones and leaves some out. The table has about 15,000 clones, around 67% seen once. Sequenced: pancreas tissue with hereditary chronic pancreatitis. These TCRs come from a human donor with chronic pancreatitis.

This clone was counted once. This sequence joins TRBV14 and TRBJ1-1; the D gene is possibly TRBD1 (5 bases). Germline V lookup: CDR1 SGHDN, CDR2 FVKESK. V was cut by 11 bases and J by 3 bases, with 22 bases left in between. The CDR3 is 15 residues long. CDR3 loop: CARGGGTAGYTEAFF. Written as DNA, the CDR3 is TGTGCCCGCGGGGGGGGAACCGCGGGGTACACTGAAGCTTTCTTT.

The CDR3 coding sequence is TGTGCCAGCAGCCAGACAGGGGAGCGCTACACCTTC. Protein sequence: CASSQTGERYTF. This chain links TRBV7-9 with TRBJ1-2; 8 bases map to TRBD1. Germline CDR1 reads SEHNR; CDR2 reads FQNEAQ (reference sequence). Unmatched junction bases numbered 5, after V lost 5 bases and J lost 9 bases. The CDR3 has 12 amino acids.

The chain links TRBV6-2 or TRBV6-3 to TRBJ1-1; D uncertain. The CDR3 sequence is 15 residues long. Trimming left V 2 bases short and J 5 bases short, with 15 bases between. From germline, CDR1 is MNHEY and CDR2 SVGEGT. The CDR3 region is CASSYPLGGLTEAFF. CDR3 sequence (DNA): TGTGCCAGCAGTTACCCTCTCGGCGGGCTTACTGAAGCTTTCTTT.